The subject of this entry is one TCR beta chain. V lost 6 bases and J lost 1; bases outside the gene matches: 5. CDR3 length: 18 residues. Germline lookup yields CDR1 KGHSH and CDR2 LQKENI. These data are taken from a study of Graves' ophthalmopathy and Graves' hyperthyroidism. Moderate-to-severe activity, CAS ≥3, NOSPECS ≥4 and a duration under 3 months were seen in donors with ophthalmopathy. Pregnant or lactating patients and those with other autoimmune diseases or uncontrolled infections were excluded. Patients were diagnosed from clinical symptoms, serum thyroxine, TRAb, thyroid ultrasound and orbital computed tomography. The PBMCs had their origin in roughly 10 ml of fresh peripheral blood. The sequenced template was RNA, covering the TCR beta CDR3 region. First-round RT-PCR with HTBI primers preceded a second-round multiplex PCR. TCRdb re-called the multiplex PCR reads with MiXCR, one entry per CDR3 protein. The sample consists of around 400,000 distinct CDR3 sequences, roughly 18% of them appearing once.

V and J are TRBV18 and TRBJ2-6; 14 positions agree with TRBD2. This clonotype was obtained from a woman younger than 30 with Graves' ophthalmopathy. The sample was peripheral blood. The CDR3 DNA is TGTGCCAGCTCGTGGGGACTAGCGGGAGTTTCTGGGGCCAACGTCCTGACTTTC. This codes for CASSWGLAGVSGANVLTF.